A selection of T cell receptor beta chains follows, all from one sample in a study of T cells in localized non-small cell lung cancer. The assay was immunoSEQ multiplex PCR, and TCRdb's table has in-frame clones only and misses some. In the table there are about 77,000 clones, 88% of which are singletons. The source was peripheral blood, collected before any cancer treatment. These TCRs come from a woman aged 35 to 75 with stage I squamous cell lung carcinoma. Both conserved end residues are part of each CDR3. Fields, in order: V gene, J gene, D gene, clone size, CDR3 DNA, CDR3 protein. A D gene is named only where the DNA matches it firmly. Size is stated for part of the rows, as once, few or many counts, or as a class when the clone is expanded.

TRBV27	TRBJ1-1	-	-	TGTGCCAGCAGTTTATCACGGGGTTCGAACACTGAAGCTTTCTTT	CASSLSRGSNTEAFF
TRBV25-1	TRBJ2-3	TRBD1	-	TGTGCCAGCAGTCAAAGCGGACAACAGGGGGCGACAGATACGCAGTATTTT	CASSQSGQQGATDTQYF
TRBV30	TRBJ1-2	TRBD1	-	TGTGCCTGGAGTTCCCTACAGGGGTTGAGTTATGGCTACACCTTC	CAWSSLQGLSYGYTF
TRBV5-1	TRBJ2-3	-	-	TGCGCCAGCGTTGGGACCAAATTCACAGATACGCAGTATTTT	CASVGTKFTDTQYF
TRBV7-2	TRBJ1-2	TRBD1	-	TGTGCCAGCAGCACCTCGACAGGGAACTACACCTTC	CASSTSTGNYTF
TRBV20-1	TRBJ1-3	-	-	TGCAGTGATGAGGTTGGAAACACCATATATTTT	CSDEVGNTIYF
TRBV5-6	TRBJ2-7	-	-	TGTGCCAGCAGCGCCGGGGGCCAAAGCTCCTACGAGCAGTACTTC	CASSAGGQSSYEQYF
TRBV5-1	TRBJ1-5	TRBD1	-	TGCGCCAGCAGCAGCCGCCTTAAGGGACAGCCCAGAAACCAGCCCCAGCATTTT	CASSSRLKGQPRNQPQHF
TRBV30	TRBJ1-4	-	few	TGTGCCTGGAGCCTGGAAGGGGCTGGGGAAAAACTGTTTTTT	CAWSLEGAGEKLFF
TRBV5-1	TRBJ2-1	TRBD2	-	TGCGCCAGCAGCTTGTTAGCGGGGGGGCTGAATGAGCAGTTCTTC	CASSLLAGGLNEQFF
TRBV6-5	TRBJ2-7	-	few	TGTGCCAGCAGTTACAGGGGGGCCTCTGCCTACGAGCAGTACTTC	CASSYRGASAYEQYF
TRBV2	TRBJ2-3	TRBD2	once	TGTGCCAGCAGCGTGCCACTAGCGGGGGCCCCAGATACGCAGTATTTT	CASSVPLAGAPDTQYF
TRBV7-9	TRBJ2-7	TRBD1	-	TGTGCCAGCAGCTCCCCCGACAGGGGGCAAAACGAGCAGTACTTC	CASSSPDRGQNEQYF
TRBV6-5	TRBJ1-2	-	-	TGTGCCAGCAGCAGCGGACAGATCGATAGCTACACCTTC	CASSSGQIDSYTF
TRBV5-1	TRBJ1-2	-	-	TGCGCCAGCAGCCCTAGCGGGCCGCAAGCTAACTATGGCTACACCTTC	CASSPSGPQANYGYTF
TRBV7-8	TRBJ1-1	-	-	TGTGCCAGCAGCTTAACCTCAGGGAACACTGAAGCTTTCTTT	CASSLTSGNTEAFF
TRBV6-5	TRBJ1-1	-	once	TGTGCCAGCAGTTACGTGCGGGCGAACACTGAAGCTTTCTTT	CASSYVRANTEAFF
TRBV23-1	TRBJ1-1	-	-	TGCGCCAGCAGCCTCCCCCCCCAGGTAATGAACACTGAAGCTTTCTTT	CASSLPPQVMNTEAFF
TRBV29-1	TRBJ2-6	-	-	TGCAGCGTTGGAAGGTATCCGGGACTTGGAAGCTCTGGGGCCAACGTCCTGACTTTC	CSVGRYPGLGSSGANVLTF
TRBV6-5	TRBJ2-5	-	-	TGTGCCAGCAGGCGGGGGCCCCAAGAGACCCAGTACTTC	CASRRGPQETQYF
TRBV9	TRBJ2-1	TRBD1	-	TGTGCCAGCAGCGTAGCGGCGGACAGGGGGCAGTTCTTC	CASSVAADRGQFF
TRBV19	TRBJ1-1	-	-	TGTGCCAGTAGTATCGGGTCTTGGGCGGGGGCGAACACTGAAGCTTTCTTT	CASSIGSWAGANTEAFF
TRBV7-3	TRBJ2-2	-	-	TGTGCCAGCAGCTTAAATCAGGAGACCGGGGAGCTGTTTTTT	CASSLNQETGELFF
TRBV7-9	TRBJ1-1	TRBD1	-	TGTGCCAGCAGAGGACAGGGGGTCACTGAAGCTTTCTTT	CASRGQGVTEAFF
TRBV6-5	TRBJ1-6	-	-	TGTGCCAGCACCATGCCGGGGGGGAATAATTCACCCCTCCACTTT	CASTMPGGNNSPLHF
TRBV2	TRBJ1-6	-	-	TGTGCCAGCCGGCAGGGAGAACGTTCTAATTCACCCCTCCACTTT	CASRQGERSNSPLHF
TRBV7-9	TRBJ1-6	TRBD1	-	TGTGCCAGCAGCTTAACAGGACAGGCCAATTCACCCCTCCACTTT	CASSLTGQANSPLHF
TRBV29-1	TRBJ1-3	-	-	TGCAGCGTTTATTGGACACACGACTCTGGAAACACCATATATTTT	CSVYWTHDSGNTIYF
TRBV7-3	TRBJ2-1	TRBD2	-	TGTGCCAGCAGCTTAACTAGCGGGGTCAATGAGCAGTTCTTC	CASSLTSGVNEQFF
TRBV19	TRBJ1-3	-	once	TGTGCCAGTAGTCGTCTCCTTGATCACTCTGGAAACACCATATATTTT	CASSRLLDHSGNTIYF
TRBV2	TRBJ1-5	-	once	TGTGCCAGCGGGAACAGGGACCAGCCCCAGCATTTT	CASGNRDQPQHF
TRBV4-1	TRBJ2-4	TRBD1	-	TGCGCCAGCAGCCAAGATCGTGACAGGGGCAAAAACATTCAGTACTTC	CASSQDRDRGKNIQYF
TRBV5-8	TRBJ1-5	-	once	TGTGCCAGCAGCACCGACGGTAATCAGCCCCAGCATTTT	CASSTDGNQPQHF
TRBV27	TRBJ1-2	-	-	TGTGCCAGCAGTACCCGCCCCCGTAACTATGGCTACACCTTC	CASSTRPRNYGYTF
TRBV4-2	TRBJ1-3	-	-	TGTGCCAGCAGCCAAGGTCCCACAGGGCTCTCTGGAAACACCATATATTTT	CASSQGPTGLSGNTIYF
TRBV6-6	TRBJ2-1	TRBD1	-	TGTGCCAGCAGACCCGACAGGGGTTACAATGAGCAGTTCTTC	CASRPDRGYNEQFF
TRBV19	TRBJ2-6	-	-	TGTGCCAGTAATGGATGGGATGGTGGTTCTGGGGCCAACGTCCTGACTTTC	CASNGWDGGSGANVLTF
TRBV6-6	TRBJ2-7	-	-	TGTGCCAGCATTACCGGAAGGGGTCCCAGCGAGCAGTACTTC	CASITGRGPSEQYF
TRBV29-1	TRBJ2-1	-	-	TGCAGCGTTGAACTAGCAGGGTCCTACAATGAGCAGTTCTTC	CSVELAGSYNEQFF
TRBV4-2	TRBJ1-3	-	-	TGTGCCAGCAGCCAAGATACCCTCAGGGGCCGTGGAAACACCATATATTTT	CASSQDTLRGRGNTIYF